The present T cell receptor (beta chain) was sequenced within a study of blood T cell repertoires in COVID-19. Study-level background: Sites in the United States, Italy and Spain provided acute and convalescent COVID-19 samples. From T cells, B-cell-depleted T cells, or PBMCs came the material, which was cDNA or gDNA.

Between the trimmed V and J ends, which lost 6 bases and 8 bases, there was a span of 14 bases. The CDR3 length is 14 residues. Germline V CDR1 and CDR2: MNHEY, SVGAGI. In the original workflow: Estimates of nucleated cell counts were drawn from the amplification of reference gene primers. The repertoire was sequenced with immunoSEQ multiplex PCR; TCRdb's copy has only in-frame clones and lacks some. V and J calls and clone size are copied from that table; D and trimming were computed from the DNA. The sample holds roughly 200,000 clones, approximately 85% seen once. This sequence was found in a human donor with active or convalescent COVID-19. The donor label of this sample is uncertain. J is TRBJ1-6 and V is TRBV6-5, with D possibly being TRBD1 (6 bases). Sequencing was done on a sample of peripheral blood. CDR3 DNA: TGTGCCAGCAGGTACAGGACAGAGTATTCACCCCTCCACTTT. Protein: CASRYRTEYSPLHF.